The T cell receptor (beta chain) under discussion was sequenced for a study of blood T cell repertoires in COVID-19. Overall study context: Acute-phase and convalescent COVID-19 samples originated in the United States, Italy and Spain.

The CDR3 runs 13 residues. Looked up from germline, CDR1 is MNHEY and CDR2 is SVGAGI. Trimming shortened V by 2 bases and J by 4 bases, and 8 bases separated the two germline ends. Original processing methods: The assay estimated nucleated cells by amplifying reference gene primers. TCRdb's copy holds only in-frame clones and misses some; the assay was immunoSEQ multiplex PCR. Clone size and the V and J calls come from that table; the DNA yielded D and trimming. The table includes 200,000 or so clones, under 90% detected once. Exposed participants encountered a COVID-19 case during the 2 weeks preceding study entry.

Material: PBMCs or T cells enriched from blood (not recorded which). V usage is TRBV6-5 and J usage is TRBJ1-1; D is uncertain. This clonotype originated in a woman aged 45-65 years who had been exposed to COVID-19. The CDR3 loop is CASSYRGSTEAFF. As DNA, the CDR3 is TGTGCCAGCAGTTACCGAGGGAGCACTGAAGCTTTCTTT.